This TCR beta chain was captured in a study of blood T cells in healthy people across ages. Study details: The template switching approach captured approximately one barcoded beta molecule for every two T cells.

Primed by a sample-barcoded 5' primer and a J-beta primer mix, a second PCR proceeded for about 7 to 11 cycles. All cDNA molecules were each tagged by a template-switch adaptor with 12 random nucleotides. Every sample gave at least 2.5 million paired-end reads containing CDR3. TCRdb passed the 5' RACE reads through MiXCR, listing each CDR3 protein once. Found here are approximately 1.5 million distinct CDR3 sequences, 34% of them singletons; the top ten hold about 11%. This CDR3 is built from 15 residues. Trimming cost V 3 bases and J 2 bases, with 13 bases left between them. The genes are TRBV12-3 or TRBV12-4 and TRBJ2-5, with D perhaps given as TRBD1 or TRBD2 (5 bases each). The material sequenced was blood. The source is a woman younger than 45 in good health. DNA of the CDR3: TGTGCCAGCAGTTTTTTGGGACGTCGACAAGAGACCCAGTACTTC. It specifies CASSFLGRRQETQYF.